This T cell receptor (beta chain) was obtained from a study of blood T cell repertoires in COVID-19. The data were produced by immunoSEQ multiplex PCR, yet TCRdb's version contains in-frame clones alone and is incomplete. Counted here are around 150,000 clones, around 90% occurring once; the ten biggest clones make up over 3.5%. This CDR3 region has 12 residues. V trimming: 8 bases; J trimming: 12 bases; junction bases outside the gene matches: 3. Looked up from germline, CDR1 is SGHRS and CDR2 is YFSETQ. The V and J genes are TRBV5-1 and TRBJ2-6; 12 nucleotides match TRBD1. The sequence was collected from a woman aged 60-75 years who had recovered from COVID-19. The sequencing sample was made of peripheral blood. CDR3 coding DNA: TGCGCCAGTGGGACAGGGGGCTTCGTCCTGACTTTC. Protein product: CASGTGGFVLTF.